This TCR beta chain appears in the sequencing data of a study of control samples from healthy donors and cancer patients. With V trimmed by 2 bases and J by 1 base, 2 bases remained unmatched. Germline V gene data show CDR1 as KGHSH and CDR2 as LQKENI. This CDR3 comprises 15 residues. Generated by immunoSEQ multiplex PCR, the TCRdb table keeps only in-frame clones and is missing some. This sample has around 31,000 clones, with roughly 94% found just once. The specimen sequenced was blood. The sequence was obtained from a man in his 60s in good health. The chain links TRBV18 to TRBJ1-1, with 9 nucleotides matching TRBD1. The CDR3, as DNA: TGTGCCAGCTCACCAAGACAGGGGGGGAACACTGAAGCTTTCTTT. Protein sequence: CASSPRQGGNTEAFF.